This T cell receptor beta chain was identified during a study of blood T cell repertoires in COVID-19. Study information: Sources were T cells, B-cell-depleted T cells, or PBMCs; the material itself was cDNA or gDNA.

Germline V gene lookup returns CDR1 SGHTS and CDR2 YDEGEE. With 1 base clipped from V and 5 bases from J, the junction kept 11 bases outside the gene matches. This CDR3 region has 17 residues. The repertoire was sequenced with immunoSEQ multiplex PCR; TCRdb's copy has only in-frame clones and lacks some. The sample consists of fewer than 250,000 clones, roughly 77% of them appearing once. Allocation to cohorts depended on clinical history reported by the participants. This chain connects TRBV5-8 to TRBJ2-1; 8 nucleotides match TRBD1. Sequencing used PBMCs or T cells enriched from blood (not recorded which). The clonotype comes from a woman aged 50 to 60 with acute COVID-19. The CDR3 nucleotides are TGTGCCAGCAGCTTGTGGGGCTCAGGGGGCGCGGACAATGAGCAGTTCTTC. This gives the protein CASSLWGSGGADNEQFF.